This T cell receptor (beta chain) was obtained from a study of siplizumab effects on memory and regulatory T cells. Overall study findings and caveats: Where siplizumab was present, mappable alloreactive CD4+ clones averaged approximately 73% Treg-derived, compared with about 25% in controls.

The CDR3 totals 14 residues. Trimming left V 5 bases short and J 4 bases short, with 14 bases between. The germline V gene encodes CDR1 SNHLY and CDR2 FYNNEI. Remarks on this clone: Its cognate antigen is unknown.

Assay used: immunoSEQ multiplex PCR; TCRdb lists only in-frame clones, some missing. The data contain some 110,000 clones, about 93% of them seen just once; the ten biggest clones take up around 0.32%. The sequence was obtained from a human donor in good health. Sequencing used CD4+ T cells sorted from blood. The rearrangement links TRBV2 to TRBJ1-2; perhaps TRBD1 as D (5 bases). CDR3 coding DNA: TGTGCCAGCAGTATTAGGAGGGGCGCCTATGGCTACACCTTC. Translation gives CASSIRRGAYGYTF.